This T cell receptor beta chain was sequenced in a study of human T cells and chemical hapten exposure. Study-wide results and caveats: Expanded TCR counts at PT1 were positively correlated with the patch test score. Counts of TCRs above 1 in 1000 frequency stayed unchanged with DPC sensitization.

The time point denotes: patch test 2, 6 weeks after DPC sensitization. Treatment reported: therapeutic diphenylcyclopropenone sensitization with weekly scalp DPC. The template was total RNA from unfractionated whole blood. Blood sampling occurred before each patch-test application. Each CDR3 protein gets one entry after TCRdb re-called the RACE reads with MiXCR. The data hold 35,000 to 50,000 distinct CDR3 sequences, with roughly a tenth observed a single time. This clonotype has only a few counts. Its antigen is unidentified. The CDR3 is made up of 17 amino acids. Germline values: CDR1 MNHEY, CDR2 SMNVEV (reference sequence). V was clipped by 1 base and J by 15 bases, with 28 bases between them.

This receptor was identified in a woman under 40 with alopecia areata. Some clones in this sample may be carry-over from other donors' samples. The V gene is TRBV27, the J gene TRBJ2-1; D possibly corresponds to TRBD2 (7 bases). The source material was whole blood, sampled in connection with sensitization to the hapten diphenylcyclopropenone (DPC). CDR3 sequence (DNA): TGTGCCAGCAGTTTATGGACCCCCCCCGGGGGGCTATCGGGGCGGTTCTTC. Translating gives CASSLWTPPGGLSGRFF.